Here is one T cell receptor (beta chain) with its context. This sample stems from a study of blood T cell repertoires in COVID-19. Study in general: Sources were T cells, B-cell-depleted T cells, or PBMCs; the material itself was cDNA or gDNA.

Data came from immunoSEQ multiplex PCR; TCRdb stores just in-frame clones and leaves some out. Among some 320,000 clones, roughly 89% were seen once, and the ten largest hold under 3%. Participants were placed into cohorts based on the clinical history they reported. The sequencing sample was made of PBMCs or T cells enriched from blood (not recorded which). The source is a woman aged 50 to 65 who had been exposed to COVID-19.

The CDR3 loop is CASSQETGNTGELFF. For the CDR3, the DNA is TGTGCCAGCAGCCAGGAGACAGGGAACACCGGGGAGCTGTTTTTT. The chain couples TRBV3-1 (or the pseudogene TRBV3-2) to TRBJ2-2; maybe TRBD1 (6 bases). Trimming took off 3 bases at V and 1 base at J, with 9 bases between the two ends. Germline CDR1 and CDR2: LGHDT and YNNKEL (reference sequence). This CDR3 is built from 15 residues.